This record concerns one TCR beta chain sequence. This sample is drawn from a study of blood T cell repertoires in COVID-19. Study in general: Whether acute or convalescent, the COVID-19 samples came from the United States, Italy and Spain. PBMCs, B-cell-depleted T cells, or T cells provided the cDNA or gDNA that made up the material.

The CDR3 has 14 amino acids. V dropped 5 bases and J dropped 6 bases, with 16 bases sitting between them. Germline CDR1 SEHNR, CDR2 FQNEAQ (reference sequence). In the authors' methods: Researchers report that nucleated cell counts were estimated from reference gene primer amplification. The table came from immunoSEQ multiplex PCR; TCRdb's copy has only in-frame clones and leaves some out. V and J calls plus clone size are reproduced from that table; the DNA served to infer D and trimming. The sample lists some 100,000 clones, around four fifths occurring once. The source is a man aged 45-65 years with active or convalescent COVID-19. Sequencing was done on a sample of peripheral blood. The chain is built from TRBV7-9 and TRBJ1-2; D uncertain. The CDR3 nucleotides are TGTGCCAGCAGCCACGTCGGTCGGGAGAATGGCTACACCTTC. Protein sequence: CASSHVGRENGYTF.